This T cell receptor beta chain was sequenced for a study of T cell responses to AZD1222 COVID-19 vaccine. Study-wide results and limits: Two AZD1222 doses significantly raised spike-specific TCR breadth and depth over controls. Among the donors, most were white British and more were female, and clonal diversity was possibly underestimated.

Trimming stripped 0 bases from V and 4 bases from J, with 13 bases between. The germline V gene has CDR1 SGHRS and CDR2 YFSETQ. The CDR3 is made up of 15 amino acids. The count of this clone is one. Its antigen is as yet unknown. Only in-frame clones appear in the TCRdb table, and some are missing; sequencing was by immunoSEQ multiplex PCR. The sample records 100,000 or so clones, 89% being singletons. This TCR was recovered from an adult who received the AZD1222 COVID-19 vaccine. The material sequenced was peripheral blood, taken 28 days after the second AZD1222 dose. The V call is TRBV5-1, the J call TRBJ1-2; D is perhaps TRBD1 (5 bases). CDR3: CASSLGVGDSYGYTF. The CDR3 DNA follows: TGCGCCAGCAGCTTGGGAGTAGGGGATAGCTATGGCTACACCTTC.